These T cell receptor beta chains were read from a single sample in a study of blood T cell repertoires in COVID-19. Libraries were prepared by immunoSEQ multiplex PCR; TCRdb keeps only in-frame clonotypes and omits some of them. This table holds fewer than 300,000 clones, more than 85% found once. Sequencing used peripheral blood. The source is a woman in her thirties with COVID-19, enrolled during active disease. Both conserved end residues are part of each CDR3.

length	V	CDR3
15	TRBV7-8	CASSAGLAGAYEQYF
15	TRBV6-5	CASSSPPRVGETQYF
14	TRBV29-1	CSVGGSGGSYEQYF
14	TRBV7-9	CASSLTGGSGELFF
15	TRBV4-1	CASSQAGRANYGYTF
14	TRBV11-2	CASSLSGGFTEAFF
15	TRBV5-1	CASSWTGQEVETQYF
13	TRBV29-1	CSVQVQSSYGYTF
14	TRBV5-1	CASSFTAATYEQYF
12	TRBV10-3	CAISDIELVRFF
14	TRBV6-4	CASSQSGGSDTQYF
14	TRBV6-6	CASSSRFGQETQYF
12	TRBV30	CAWSQGNQPQHF
13	TRBV21-1	CASSKLLRTEAFF
15	TRBV7-3	CASSLTQGNVGELFF
13	TRBV10-3	CAISEIQGYGYTF
14	TRBV27	CASSLGTGTSPLHF
11	TRBV29-1	CSVTRDNEQFF
14	TRBV30	CAWSVPSGQETQYF
15	TRBV3-1/TRBV3-2	CASSPPGRENEKLFF
13	TRBV14	CASTLVTNTEAFF
17	TRBV19	CASSFTTGAYMNTEAFF
16	TRBV5-6	CASSLSGRGLAGELFF
20	TRBV10-2	CASSEPDGLAGGLVSYEQYF
14	TRBV7-8	CASSLWQGGTEAFF
16	TRBV15	CATSPEGTRGEGELFF
13	TRBV3-1/TRBV3-2	CASSQDREGEQYF
13	TRBV2	CAILDSTEMTQYF
15	TRBV10-3	CAISEGQGSLYGYTF
16	TRBV2	CASSDRGAGGNQPQHF
16	TRBV29-1	CSVAGQGIRANYGYTF
15	TRBV30	CASSTLAGHYNEQFF
15	TRBV23-1	CASSQFDRESYEQYF
12	TRBV13	CASSGQDYGYTF
15	TRBV3-1/TRBV3-2	CASSHLGQDNSPLHF
13	TRBV27	CASSSINMYEQYF
14	TRBV19	CASSISGEDHEQYF
16	TRBV5-1	CASSLQGAGGSGELFF
16	TRBV27	CASSSTRTGRDEKLFF
16	TRBV24-1	CATSDPSTGGNYGYTF
15	TRBV6-5	CASTSKLVAKNIQYF
13	TRBV7-3	CASSLGVADTQYF
14	TRBV28	CASSLTGIQEKLFF
14	TRBV5-4	CASSLGGSNYGYTF
16	TRBV9	CASSGFGTGSTDTQYF